The T cell receptor (beta chain) under discussion was sequenced for a study of vaccination and CD4 T cells after COVID-19. About the study: The study enrolled six male and four female convalescents, two of whom were Hispanic.

Points on this clonotype: Its specificity is unknown.

Treatment here: roughly 10-day PBMC culture with coronavirus spike peptide pools or control peptides (ViraFEST assay). CD4+ T lymphocytes from the unexposed donor were collected before the COVID-19 pandemic (2011-2018). The CDR3 contains 10 residues. The germline V and J ends were trimmed by 6 bases and 9 bases, with 11 bases remaining between them. CDR1 is DFQATT and CDR2 is SNEGSKA in the germline V gene (reference sequence). Cultured CD4+ T-cell DNA underwent Oncomine TCR Beta short-read sequencing. Cultures of CD4+ T cells served as the source for extracting genomic DNA. Via MiXCR, TCRdb re-called the PCR reads, giving one row per CDR3 protein. The sample shows around 8,000 distinct CDR3 sequences, approximately 37% of them seen only once.

V is TRBV20-1 and J is TRBJ1-1, with D unclear. This clonotype was sampled from a human donor in good health. The material sequenced was CD4+ T cells from blood, cultured in vitro. CDR3: CSAKKLKAFF. The CDR3 DNA reads as TGCAGTGCAAAAAAGTTAAAAGCTTTCTTT.